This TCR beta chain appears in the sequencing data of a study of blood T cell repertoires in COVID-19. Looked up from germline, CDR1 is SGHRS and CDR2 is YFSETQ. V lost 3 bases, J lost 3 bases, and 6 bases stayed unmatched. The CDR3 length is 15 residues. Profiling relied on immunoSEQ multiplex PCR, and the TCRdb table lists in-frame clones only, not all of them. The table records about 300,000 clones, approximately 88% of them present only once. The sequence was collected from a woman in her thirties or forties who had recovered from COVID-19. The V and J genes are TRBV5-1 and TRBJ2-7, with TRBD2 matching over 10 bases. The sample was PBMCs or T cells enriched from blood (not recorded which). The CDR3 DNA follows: TGCGCCAGCAGCTACGGGACTAGCGCTAACTACGAGCAGTACTTC. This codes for CASSYGTSANYEQYF.